The 5 T cell receptor beta chains below come from one sample, sequenced in a study of cytomegalovirus exposure and HLA in healthy donors. The PCR contained 60 Vbeta and 13 Jbeta primers. The protocol was immunoSEQ multiplex PCR, while the TCRdb copy is restricted to in-frame clones and leaves out a portion. The table records some 250,000 clones, 82% of them present only once. What was sequenced was PBMCs. These receptor sequences come from a woman in her thirties or forties in good health and CMV-seropositive.

V is TRBV30 and J is TRBJ2-5; the D gene is possibly TRBD2 (6 bases). CDR3 length equals 15 residues. Germline CDR1 reads GTSNPN; CDR2 reads SVGIG (reference sequence). The V gene lost 4 bases and the J gene lost 1 base, with 16 bases spanning the gap. CDR3 bases: TGTGCCTGGACCCTGGGGACTGGATCCCAAGAGACCCAGTACTTC. It is translated as CAWTLGTGSQETQYF.

About this clone: Other nucleotide sequences from this sample produce the same CDR3. The chain is built from TRBV5-5 and TRBJ2-3; possibly TRBD2 for D (5 bases). From germline, CDR1 is SGHKS and CDR2 YYEKEE (reference sequence). V was cut by 0 bases and J by 0 bases, with 8 bases left in between. The CDR3 totals 15 residues. The DNA of the CDR3 is TGTGCCAGCAGCTTGGACGGCGGGAGCACAGATACGCAGTATTTT. Its protein is CASSLDGGSTDTQYF.

V and J are TRBV19 and TRBJ1-1; D might be TRBD1 (6 bases). Trimming took off 7 bases at V and 1 base at J, with 10 bases between the two ends. This CDR3 has 13 amino acids. Germline values: CDR1 LNHDA, CDR2 SQIVND (reference sequence). CDR3 sequence (DNA): TGTGCCAGTAAGAGGACAGAGAACACTGAAGCTTTCTTT. Encoded protein: CASKRTENTEAFF.

This clone was observed a handful of times. This chain uses TRBV10-1 with TRBJ2-7, with D perhaps TRBD2 (6 bases). Germline loops: CDR1 WNHNN, CDR2 SYGVQD (reference sequence). V was pared by 5 bases and J by 2 bases, with 13 bases between. The CDR3 spans 14 residues. The DNA of the CDR3 is TGCGCCAGCAGTCTTGAGGCGGGGCCCTACGAGCAGTACTTC. This translates into CASSLEAGPYEQYF.

The V call is TRBV5-5, the J call TRBJ2-5; maybe TRBD1 (5 bases). V was cut by 3 bases and J by 5 bases, with 14 bases left in between. The germline V gene encodes CDR1 SGHKS and CDR2 YYEKEE (reference sequence). This CDR3 is built from 14 residues. CDR3 DNA sequence: TGTGCCAGCAGCTCCACAGGTTTCGGGGAGACCCAGTACTTC. Translated, it gives CASSSTGFGETQYF.